The rows below give T cell receptor beta chains drawn from one sample of a study of shared clonotypes between healthy human individuals. This table comes from immunoSEQ multiplex PCR, and its TCRdb copy is limited to in-frame clones, with some not included. Found here are around 2.5 million clones, 93% of them singletons; the top ten hold more than 0.35%. The sequencing input was naive CD4+ T cells from PBMCs. These receptors were collected from a man aged 18 to 30 in good health. Some clones in this sample may be carry-over from other donors' samples. Each CDR3 is given with its conserved first and last residue. D genes are given only for firm matches.

j_call d_call v_call cdr3_aa cdr3_nt
TRBJ1-5 . TRBV10-2 CASSSQSYSNQPQHF TGCGCCAGCTCCAGTCAGAGTTATAGCAATCAGCCCCAGCATTTT
TRBJ2-5 . TRBV5-1 CASSPLSSQETQYF TGCGCCAGCAGCCCCTTAAGCTCACAAGAGACCCAGTACTTC
TRBJ2-2 . TRBV19 CASSIGQIPTGELFF TGTGCCAGTAGTATAGGACAGATCCCCACCGGGGAGCTGTTTTTT
TRBJ1-1 . TRBV7-9 CASSPHREGTEAFF TGTGCCAGCAGCCCCCACAGGGAAGGCACTGAAGCTTTCTTT
TRBJ1-1 . TRBV5-4 CASSLGPLGVNTGAFF TGTGCCAGCAGCTTGGGGCCTTTGGGGGTGAACACTGGAGCTTTCTTT
TRBJ2-2 . TRBV6-5 CASSYSRSGELFF TGTGCCAGCAGTTACTCGCGGAGCGGGGAGCTGTTTTTT
TRBJ2-1 . TRBV6-5 CASIPIYNEQFF TGTGCCAGCATTCCAATTTACAATGAGCAGTTCTTC
TRBJ1-2 . TRBV4-3 CASSPRQVYYGYTF TGCGCCAGCAGCCCTCGACAGGTTTACTATGGCTACACCTTC
TRBJ2-3 . TRBV7-6 CASSLAATSGTDTQYF TGTGCCAGCAGCTTAGCGGCTACCTCAGGCACAGATACGCAGTATTTT
TRBJ1-1 . TRBV5-1 CASSLLGWNTEAFF TGCGCCAGCAGCTTGCTGGGCTGGAACACTGAAGCTTTCTTT
TRBJ2-2 TRBD2 TRBV5-4 CASSFNSGPQNTGELFF TGTGCCAGCAGTTTTAATAGCGGGCCCCAGAACACCGGGGAGCTGTTTTTT
TRBJ2-7 TRBD2 TRBV5-1 CASSAGGRATYEQYF TGCGCCAGCAGCGCCGGCGGGAGGGCCACTTACGAGCAGTACTTC
TRBJ2-1 . TRBV14 CASSQGRALASRPYNEQFF TGTGCCAGCAGCCAAGGGCGGGCGCTGGCTAGTCGTCCGTACAATGAGCAGTTCTTC
TRBJ1-3 TRBD1 TRBV7-2 CASSPGQARNTIYF TGTGCCAGCAGCCCCGGACAGGCCCGGAACACCATATATTTT